Each of the 3 T cell receptor beta chains below was sequenced from the same sample in a study of T cell repertoires in cytomegalovirus infection. TCRdb re-analysed the reads in MiXCR, keeping a single row per CDR3 protein. The sample consists of 500,000 to 600,000 distinct CDR3 sequences, more than 15% of them appearing once. Material: CD8+ T cells from PBMCs. The receptor set was obtained from a human donor in good health (CMV status not recorded). Some clones in this sample may be carry-over from other donors' samples.

In its sample, this clonotype was seen many times. The chain employs TRBV7-9 and TRBJ1-1; D is unresolved. Germline V lookup: CDR1 SEHNR, CDR2 FQNEAQ (reference sequence). The CDR3 sequence is 12 residues long. With 3 bases removed from V and 6 bases from J, the gap between germline ends came to 8 bases. CDR3 protein: CASSLDGSEAFF. Here the CDR3 DNA reads TGTGCCAGCAGCTTGGACGGGTCTGAAGCTTTCTTT.

Of note for this clonotype: A read error is possible here, since a much larger clone lies one base away. The CDR3 loop reads CASSLSWGKYGYAF. CDR3 nucleotides: TGTGCCAGCAGTTTATCATGGGGGAAGTATGGCTACGCCTTC. The chain has TRBV27 and TRBJ1-2; tentatively, D is TRBD1 (5 bases). The germline CDR1 and CDR2 sequences are MNHEY and SMNVEV (reference sequence). This CDR3 region has 14 residues.

This clonotype was detected only a few times. The V call is TRBV2, the J call TRBJ1-2; D remains unclear. The CDR3 is 16 amino acids. Deletions cut 10 bases from V and 2 bases from J, with 23 bases between. Germline values: CDR1 SNHLY, CDR2 FYNNEI. CDR3 DNA sequence: TGTGCCACCCCCCTCCGGGGTCTGCTAAAAAACTATGGCTACACCTTC. Amino acid sequence: CATPLRGLLKNYGYTF.